This T cell receptor beta chain was recovered during a study of tumor-infiltrating lymphocytes in primary liver carcinoma. The authors took blood RNA from unsorted whole blood and also extracted germline DNA. Study results and limitations: The study found tumor-adjacent and tumor-blood pairs overlapped less than tumor region pairs.

A note on this clonotype: Its antigen is unknown.

This CDR3 is built from 17 residues. V gave up 4 bases and J gave up 12 bases, with 28 bases separating them. The germline V gene encodes CDR1 SGHAT and CDR2 FQNNGV. From around 0.5 ug of total RNA, TCR beta-specific cDNA was reverse-transcribed using a constant-region primer. For TCR beta, libraries were produced by three nested multiplex PCR rounds using slightly modified ARM-PCR. Each of the first two PCR rounds ran approximately 9 cycles with TRBV1-TRBV30 forward and C-beta reverse primers. TCRdb re-called the multiplex PCR reads through MiXCR, storing one row per CDR3 protein. The sample comprises 300,000 to 400,000 distinct CDR3 sequences, roughly 60% of which are singletons, and about 8.4% rests with the top ten.

This TCR was sampled from a man in his forties or fifties with primary liver carcinoma and hepatitis B virus infection. The gene calls are TRBV11-2 and TRBJ2-1; possible D gene TRBD2, 7 bases. Sequencing was performed on peripheral blood. CDR3 nucleotides: TGTGCCAGCAGCTCAATTGGGACACTAGCGTCCTACGGGGCGCAGTTCTTC. Encoded protein: CASSSIGTLASYGAQFF.